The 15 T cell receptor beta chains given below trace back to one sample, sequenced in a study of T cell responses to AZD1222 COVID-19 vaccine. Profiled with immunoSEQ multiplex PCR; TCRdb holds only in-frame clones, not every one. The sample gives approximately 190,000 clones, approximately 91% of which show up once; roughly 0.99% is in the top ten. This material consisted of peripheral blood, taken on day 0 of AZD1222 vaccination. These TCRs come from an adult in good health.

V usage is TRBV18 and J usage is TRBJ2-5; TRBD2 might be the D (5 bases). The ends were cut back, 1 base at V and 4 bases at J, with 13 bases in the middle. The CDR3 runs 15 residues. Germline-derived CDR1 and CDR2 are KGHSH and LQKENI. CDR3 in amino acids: CASSPRSGSPETQYF. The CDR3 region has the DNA TGTGCCAGCTCACCACGCTCGGGGTCCCCAGAGACCCAGTACTTC.

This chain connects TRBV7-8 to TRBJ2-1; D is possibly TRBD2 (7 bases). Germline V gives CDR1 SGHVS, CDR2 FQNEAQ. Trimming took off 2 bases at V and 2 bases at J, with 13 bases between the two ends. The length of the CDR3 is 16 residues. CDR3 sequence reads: CASSLSGGPTYNEQFF. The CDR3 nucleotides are TGTGCCAGCAGCTTATCCGGGGGGCCAACCTACAATGAGCAGTTCTTC.

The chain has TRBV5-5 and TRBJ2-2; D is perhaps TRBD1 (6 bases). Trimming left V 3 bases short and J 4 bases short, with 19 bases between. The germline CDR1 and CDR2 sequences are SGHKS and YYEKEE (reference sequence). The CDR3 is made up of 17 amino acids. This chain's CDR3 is CASSWAPTGSGTGELFF. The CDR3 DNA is TGTGCCAGCAGCTGGGCCCCTACAGGGTCGGGCACCGGGGAGCTGTTTTTT.

DNA of the CDR3: TGCGCCAGCAGCCAAGATGGTGGCTCTGGAAACACCATATATTTT. Its translation is CASSQDGGSGNTIYF. The J gene is TRBJ1-3, the V gene TRBV4-1, with no clear D. CDR3 size: 15 residues. CDR1 and CDR2 (germline): MGHRA, YSYEKL. Trimming left V 0 bases short and J 0 bases short, with 6 bases between.

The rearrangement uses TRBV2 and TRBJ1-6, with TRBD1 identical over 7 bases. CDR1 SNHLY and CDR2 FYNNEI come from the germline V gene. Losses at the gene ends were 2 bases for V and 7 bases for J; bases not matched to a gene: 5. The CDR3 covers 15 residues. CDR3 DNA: TGTGCCAGCAGTGAAAGGGCAGGGGGGAATTCACCCCTCCACTTT. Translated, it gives CASSERAGGNSPLHF.

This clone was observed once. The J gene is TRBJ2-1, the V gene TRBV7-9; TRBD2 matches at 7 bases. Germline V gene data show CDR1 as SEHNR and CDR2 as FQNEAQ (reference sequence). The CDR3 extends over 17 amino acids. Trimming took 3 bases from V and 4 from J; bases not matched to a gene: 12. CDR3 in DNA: TGTGCCAGCAGCTTCGGCCCCCAGGGAGGGGTTTACAATGAGCAGTTCTTC. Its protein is CASSFGPQGGVYNEQFF.

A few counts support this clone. The DNA of the CDR3 is TGTGCCAGCAGTTACAATGGGGGGGACACTGAAGCTTTCTTT. Translating it yields CASSYNGGDTEAFF. The V call is TRBV6-6, the J call TRBJ1-1, with D possibly matching TRBD1 (5 bases). Per the germline V gene, CDR1 is MNHNY and CDR2 is SVGAGI (reference sequence). This CDR3 is 14 amino acids long. Trimming shortened V by 2 bases and J by 3 bases, and 10 bases separated the two germline ends.

The CDR3 DNA sequence: TGTGCCAGTAGTCCTATTCAGGCGGACAGGGGACTCTATGGCTACACCTTC. Protein sequence: CASSPIQADRGLYGYTF. V and J are TRBV19 and TRBJ1-2, with 9 nucleotides matching TRBD1. V was pared by 5 bases and J by 4 bases, with 14 bases of the junction left unmatched. Germline loops: CDR1 LNHDA, CDR2 SQIVND (reference sequence). The CDR3 runs to 17 residues.

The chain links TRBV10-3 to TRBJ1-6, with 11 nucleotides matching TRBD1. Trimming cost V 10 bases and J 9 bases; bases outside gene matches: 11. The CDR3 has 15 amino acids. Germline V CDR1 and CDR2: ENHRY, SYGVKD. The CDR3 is CATRSDRGLGSPLHF. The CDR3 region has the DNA TGTGCCACACGATCGGACAGGGGGCTCGGTTCACCCCTCCACTTT.

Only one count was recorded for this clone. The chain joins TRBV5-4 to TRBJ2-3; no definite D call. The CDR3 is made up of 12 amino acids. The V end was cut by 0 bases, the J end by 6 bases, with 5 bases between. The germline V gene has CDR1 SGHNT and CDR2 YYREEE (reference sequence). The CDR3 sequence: CASSLVTDTQYF. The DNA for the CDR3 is TGTGCCAGCAGCTTGGTTACGGATACGCAGTATTTT.

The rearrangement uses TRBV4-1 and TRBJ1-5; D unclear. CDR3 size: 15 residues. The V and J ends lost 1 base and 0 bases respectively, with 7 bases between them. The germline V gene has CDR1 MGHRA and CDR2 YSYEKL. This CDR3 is CASSQVHYSNQPQHF. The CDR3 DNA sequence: TGCGCCAGCAGCCAAGTACACTATAGCAATCAGCCCCAGCATTTT.

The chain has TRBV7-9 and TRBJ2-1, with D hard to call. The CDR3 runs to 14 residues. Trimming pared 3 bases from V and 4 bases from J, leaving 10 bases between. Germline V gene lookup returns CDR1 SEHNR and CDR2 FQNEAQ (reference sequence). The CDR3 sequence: CASSFRLDYNEQFF. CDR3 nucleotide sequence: TGTGCCAGCAGCTTCCGGCTGGATTACAATGAGCAGTTCTTC.

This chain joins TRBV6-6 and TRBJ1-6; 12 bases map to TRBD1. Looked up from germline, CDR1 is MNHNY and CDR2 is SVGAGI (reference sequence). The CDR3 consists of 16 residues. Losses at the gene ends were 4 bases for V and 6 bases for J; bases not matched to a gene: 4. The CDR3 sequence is CASSLGQGALNSPLHF. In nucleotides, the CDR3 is TGTGCCAGCAGTTTGGGACAGGGGGCGCTTAATTCACCCCTCCACTTT.

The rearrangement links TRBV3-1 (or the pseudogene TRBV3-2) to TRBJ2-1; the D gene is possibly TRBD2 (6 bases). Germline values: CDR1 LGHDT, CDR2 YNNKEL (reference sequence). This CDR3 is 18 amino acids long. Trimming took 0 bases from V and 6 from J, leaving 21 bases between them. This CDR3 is CASSQEVLAGPGSNEQFF. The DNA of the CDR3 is TGTGCCAGCAGCCAAGAAGTACTGGCGGGACCGGGGAGCAATGAGCAGTTCTTC.

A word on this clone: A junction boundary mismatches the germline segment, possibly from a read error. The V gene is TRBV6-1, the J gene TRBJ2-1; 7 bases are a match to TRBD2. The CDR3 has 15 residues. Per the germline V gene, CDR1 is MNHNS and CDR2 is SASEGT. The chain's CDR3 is CASSEAGLEYNEQFF. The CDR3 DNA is TGTGCCAGCAGCGAAGCGGGGCTAGAATACAATGAGCAGTTCTTC.